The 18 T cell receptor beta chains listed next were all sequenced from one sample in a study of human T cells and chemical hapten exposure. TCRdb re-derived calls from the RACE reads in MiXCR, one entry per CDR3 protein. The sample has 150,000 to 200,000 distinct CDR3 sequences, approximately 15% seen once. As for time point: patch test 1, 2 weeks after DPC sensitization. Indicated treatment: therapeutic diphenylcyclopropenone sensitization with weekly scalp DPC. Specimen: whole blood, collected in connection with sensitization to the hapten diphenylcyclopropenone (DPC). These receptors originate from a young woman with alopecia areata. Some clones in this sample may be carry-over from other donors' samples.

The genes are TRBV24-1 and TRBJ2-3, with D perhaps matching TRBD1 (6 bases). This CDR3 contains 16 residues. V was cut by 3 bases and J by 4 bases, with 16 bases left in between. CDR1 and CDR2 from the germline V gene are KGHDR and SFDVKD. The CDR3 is CATSDLDSTSPDTQYF. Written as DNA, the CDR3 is TGTGCCACCAGTGATCTGGACAGTACCTCCCCAGATACGCAGTATTTT.

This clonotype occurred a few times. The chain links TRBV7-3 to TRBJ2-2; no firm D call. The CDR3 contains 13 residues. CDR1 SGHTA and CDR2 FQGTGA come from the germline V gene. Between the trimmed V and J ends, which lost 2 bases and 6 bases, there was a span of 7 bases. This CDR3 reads CASSLFKAGELFF. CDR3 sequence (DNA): TGTGCCAGCAGCTTATTTAAGGCCGGGGAGCTGTTTTTT.

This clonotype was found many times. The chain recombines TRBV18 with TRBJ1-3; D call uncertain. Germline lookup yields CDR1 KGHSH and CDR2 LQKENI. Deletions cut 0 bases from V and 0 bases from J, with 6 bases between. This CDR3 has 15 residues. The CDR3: CASSPPWGSGNTIYF. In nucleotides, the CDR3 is TGTGCCAGCTCACCACCATGGGGCTCTGGAAACACCATATATTTT.

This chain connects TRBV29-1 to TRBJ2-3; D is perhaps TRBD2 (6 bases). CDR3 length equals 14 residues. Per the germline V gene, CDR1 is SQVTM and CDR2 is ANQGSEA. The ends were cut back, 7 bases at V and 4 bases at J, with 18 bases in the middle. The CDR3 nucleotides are TGCAGCGCGAAATACGGAGGAGGGTCAGATACGCAGTATTTT. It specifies CSAKYGGGSDTQYF.

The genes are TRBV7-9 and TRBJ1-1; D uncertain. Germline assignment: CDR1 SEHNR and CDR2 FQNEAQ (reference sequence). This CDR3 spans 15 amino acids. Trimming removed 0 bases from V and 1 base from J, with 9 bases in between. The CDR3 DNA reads TGTGCCAGCAGCTTAGCCCTGGATGAGAACACTGAAGCTTTCTTT. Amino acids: CASSLALDENTEAFF.

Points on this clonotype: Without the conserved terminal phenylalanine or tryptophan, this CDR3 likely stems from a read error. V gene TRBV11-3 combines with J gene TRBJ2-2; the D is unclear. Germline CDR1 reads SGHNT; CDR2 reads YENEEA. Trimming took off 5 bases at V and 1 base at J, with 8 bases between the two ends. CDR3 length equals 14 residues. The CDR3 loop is CASSPRRNTGELFS. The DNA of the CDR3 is TGTGCCAGCAGCCCTCGAAGGAACACCGGGGAGCTGTTTTCT.

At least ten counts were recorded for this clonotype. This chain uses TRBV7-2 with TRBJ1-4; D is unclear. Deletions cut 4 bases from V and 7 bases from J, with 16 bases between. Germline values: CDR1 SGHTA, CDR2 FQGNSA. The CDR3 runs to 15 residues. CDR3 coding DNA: TGTGCCAGCAGCTCCGACACCCCCGGTGCTGAAAAACTGTTTTTT. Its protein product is CASSSDTPGAEKLFF.

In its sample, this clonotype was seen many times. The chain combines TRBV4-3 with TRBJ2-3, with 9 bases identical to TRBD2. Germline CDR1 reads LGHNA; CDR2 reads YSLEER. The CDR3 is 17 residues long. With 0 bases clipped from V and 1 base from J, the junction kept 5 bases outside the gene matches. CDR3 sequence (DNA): TGCGCCAGCAGCCAAGAGGTCCAGCGGGGGGGCACAGATACGCAGTATTTT. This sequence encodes CASSQEVQRGGTDTQYF.

CDR3 bases: TGTGCCAGCAGCTTAGGAGGAGGGAAGGCTTCACCCCTCCACTTT. Its translation: CASSLGGGKASPLHF. The chain uses TRBV13 and TRBJ1-6; D uncertain. CDR1 PRHDT and CDR2 FYEKMQ come from the germline V gene (reference sequence). V lost 0 bases to trimming and J lost 9 bases, with 12 bases between them. The CDR3 has 15 amino acids.

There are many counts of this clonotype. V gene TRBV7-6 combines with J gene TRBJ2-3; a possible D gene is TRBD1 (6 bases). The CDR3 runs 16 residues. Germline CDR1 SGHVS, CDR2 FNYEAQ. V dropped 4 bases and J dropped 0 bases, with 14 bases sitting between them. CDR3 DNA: TGTGCCAGCAGCTCCGGACAGAGCCTTAGCACAGATACGCAGTATTTT. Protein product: CASSSGQSLSTDTQYF. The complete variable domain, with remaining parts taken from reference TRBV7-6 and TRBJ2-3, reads GAGVSQSPRYKVTKRGQDVALRCDPISGHVSLYWYRQALGQGPEFLTYFNYEAQQDKSGLPNDRFSAERPEGSISTLTIQRTEQRDSAMYRCASSSGQSLSTDTQYFGPGTRLTVL.

CDR3 loop: CASSPRGGDQPQHF. In DNA form, the CDR3 reads TGTGCCAGCTCACCACGAGGTGGAGATCAGCCCCAGCATTTT. The chain employs TRBV18 and TRBJ1-5, with D uncertain. V shed 1 base and J shed 5 bases, with 9 bases lying between them. CDR3 length equals 14 residues. Germline V gene data show CDR1 as KGHSH and CDR2 as LQKENI.

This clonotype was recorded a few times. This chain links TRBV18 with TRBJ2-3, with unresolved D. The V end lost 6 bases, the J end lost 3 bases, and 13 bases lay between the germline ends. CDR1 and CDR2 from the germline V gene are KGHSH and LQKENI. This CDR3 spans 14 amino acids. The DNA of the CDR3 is TGTGCCAGCTCGCCTCTAGATCAGACAGATACGCAGTATTTT. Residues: CASSPLDQTDTQYF.

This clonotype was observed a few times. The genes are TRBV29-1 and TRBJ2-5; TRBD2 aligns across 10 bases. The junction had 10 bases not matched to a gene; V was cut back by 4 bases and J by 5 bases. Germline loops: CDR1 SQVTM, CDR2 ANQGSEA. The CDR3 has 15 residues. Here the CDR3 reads CSVGGTSESRETQYF. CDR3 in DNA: TGCAGCGTTGGGGGGACTAGCGAATCCAGGGAGACCCAGTACTTC. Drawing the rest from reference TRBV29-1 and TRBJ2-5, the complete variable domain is SAVISQKPSRDICQRGTSLTIQCQVDSQVTMMFWYRQQPGQSLTLIATANQGSEATYESGFVIDKFPISRPNLTFSTLTVSNMSPEDSSIYLCSVGGTSESRETQYFGPGTRLLVL.

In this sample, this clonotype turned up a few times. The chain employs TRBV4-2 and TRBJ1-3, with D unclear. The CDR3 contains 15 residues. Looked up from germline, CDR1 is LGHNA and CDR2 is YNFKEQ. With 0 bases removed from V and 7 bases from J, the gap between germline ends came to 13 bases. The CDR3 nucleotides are TGTGCCAGCAGCCAAGATTGGGGTTTCGAGAACACCATATATTTT. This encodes CASSQDWGFENTIYF.

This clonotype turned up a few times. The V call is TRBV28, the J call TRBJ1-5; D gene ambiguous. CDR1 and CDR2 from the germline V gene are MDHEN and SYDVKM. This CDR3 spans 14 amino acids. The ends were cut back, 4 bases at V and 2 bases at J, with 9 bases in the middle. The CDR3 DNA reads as TGTGCCAGCAGTTACCCCCCGGGCAATCAGCCCCAGCATTTT. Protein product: CASSYPPGNQPQHF.

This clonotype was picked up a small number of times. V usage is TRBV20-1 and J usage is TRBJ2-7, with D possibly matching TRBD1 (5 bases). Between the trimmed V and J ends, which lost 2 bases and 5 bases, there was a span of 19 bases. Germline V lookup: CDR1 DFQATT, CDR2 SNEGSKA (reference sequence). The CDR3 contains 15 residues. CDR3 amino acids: CSARSARAGRHEQYF. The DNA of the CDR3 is TGCAGTGCTAGATCCGCCCGGGCAGGGCGTCACGAGCAGTACTTC.

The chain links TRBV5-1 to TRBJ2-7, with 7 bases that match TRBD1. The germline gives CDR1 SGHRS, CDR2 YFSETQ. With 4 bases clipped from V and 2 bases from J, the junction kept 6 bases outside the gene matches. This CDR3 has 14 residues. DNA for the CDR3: TGCGCCAGCAGCCCGGGACAGAGCCCCTACGAGCAGTACTTC. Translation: CASSPGQSPYEQYF.

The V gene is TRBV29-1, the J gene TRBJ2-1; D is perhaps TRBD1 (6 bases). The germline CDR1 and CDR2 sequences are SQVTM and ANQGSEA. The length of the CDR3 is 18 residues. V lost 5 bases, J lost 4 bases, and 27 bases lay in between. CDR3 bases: TGCAGCGTTCGCCCACTAAGGGGGAGCCTCCTGGGGTACAATGAGCAGTTCTTC. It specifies CSVRPLRGSLLGYNEQFF.